This TCR beta chain was obtained from a study of Ad26.COV2.S vaccination and SARS-CoV-2 variants. Whole-study context: Each vaccinee took Ad26.COV2.S intramuscularly, once or twice 56 days apart.

Indicated treatment: over 15 received Ad26.COV2.S at low or high dose, single or two shots; a few received placebo; per-sample allocation not given. Repertoires come from day 63 after the first vaccine or placebo injection. The sample came from a Boston adult aged 18-55 years. The vaccine antigen was prefusion-stabilized Wuhan SARS-CoV-2 spike. Germline lookup yields CDR1 SQVTM and CDR2 ANQGSEA. The CDR3 covers 12 residues. Remarks on this clone: An end of the junction differs from the germline gene, which may be a read error.

The repertoire was sequenced with immunoSEQ multiplex PCR; TCRdb's copy has only in-frame clones and lacks some. The sample has some 340,000 clones, 70% to 90% seen once. This clonotype was obtained from a person aged 18-65 years who received the Ad26.COV2.S COVID-19 vaccine or a placebo. The chain links TRBV29-1 to TRBJ2-1; D not certain. This specimen consisted of peripheral blood, obtained in a trial of Ad26.COV2.S vaccine versus placebo. CDR3 DNA: TGCAGCGTTGTCTTAGGTTCCGGTCTTGTGATCTTC. It translates to CSVVLGSGLVIF.